This T cell receptor (beta chain) derives from a study of monozygotic twins with inflammatory bowel disease (dated by TCRdb to about 2019). At the level of the whole study: The complete study included around 30 monozygotic twin pairs: 19 IBD-discordant Danish pairs and nine German pairs, of which four were IBD-concordant and five were IBD-discordant. Disease-associated traits were sought mainly through comparisons between IBD patients and their genetically identical healthy co-twins within discordant pairs. Each individual had, on average, about 151 000 unique TCRalpha sequences and 181 000 unique TCRbeta sequences available for analysis. Beyond this particular receptor, the publication reports: The analysis was unable to tell apart different T cell subtypes. No single strong signal or clonotype linked to IBD turned up in the results, so the idea that one exists was not supported. Differing immunosuppressive treatments among patients may have added background noise and inter-individual variability to the repertoires. Compared with healthy twins, IBD patients had fewer clonotypes in common with other individuals, a difference most pronounced in patients showing signs of disease activity. Repertoire similarity did not differ between concordant and discordant twins, which could be due to limited statistical power. IBD patients had lower TCRbeta repertoire diversity, measured by the inverse Simpson index, than their healthy co-twins.

From each donor, an approximately 2.4 ml peripheral blood sample was drawn into PAXgene tubes and stored at -80 degrees C. Total RNA was isolated from whole blood with the PAXgene blood miRNA kit on an automated QIAcube, without T cell sorting. Peripheral blood from monozygotic twin pairs concordant or discordant for inflammatory bowel disease was subjected to deep TCRalpha and TCRbeta repertoire profiling with unique molecular barcoding. Smoking habits were recorded for all twin pairs, and individuals were classified as current, former or never smokers. CDR1 and CDR2 were assigned from the germline V gene (reference sequence) as DFQATT and SNEGSKA. The CDR3 holds 13 amino acids from the cysteine to the phenylalanine. No coding sequence is recorded. Library generation was performed with 5' RACE. The input for every TCR library was 3500 ng of total RNA. For each sample, cDNA synthesis with SMARTScribe reverse transcriptase was split into eight separate reactions. During cDNA synthesis, template switching introduced unique molecular identifiers that contained a 6-nucleotide sample barcode. Two nested PCRs of about 17 and 10 cycles amplified the TCRalpha and TCRbeta cDNA, and bead purification followed each PCR. Before amplification, the cDNA was treated with uracil DNA-glycosylase and purified using the QIAquick PCR purification kit. The second PCR was the step at which Illumina TruSeq-compatible adapters and sample-specific barcodes were added. TapeStation and Qubit were used to check library quality and concentration, and 5 to 6.5 ng of each library was pooled. Sequencing of pooled libraries was carried out on an Illumina HiSeq2500 single-index Rapid Run using 2 x 100 bp reads and custom sequencing primers. As for the authors' bioinformatics: PCR and sequencing errors were corrected by UMI-based consensus assembly using MiGEC version 1.2.6. V(D)J alignment, clonotype assembly and CDR3 extraction were performed with MiXCR version 2.1.1. To normalise gene usage, clonotype sharing and MAIT/NKT TCR abundance, the top 1000, 10 000 and 20 000 clonotypes in each sample were analysed. After downsampling to 27 000 UMIs, diversity was calculated as the inverse Simpson index using the vegan R package. Paired Mann-Whitney U tests on discordant twin pairs were used, with Benjamini-Hochberg multiple-testing correction. TCRdb reprocessed the sequencing reads and holds a single record per CDR3 protein sequence, with no DNA. The V and J calls reflect TCRdb's pipeline rather than the authors' work. The sample table records about 210,000 distinct CDR3 sequences. Roughly 1.5% of the sample rests with the top ten.

A word on this clonotype: No cognate antigen has been identified for it.

The sequence was collected from a human donor with ulcerative colitis or Crohn's disease, or a healthy co-twin of an affected twin (not recorded which). The receptor chain draws on TRBV20-1 and TRBJ2-7; the TCRdb call, TRBD1, lacks DNA for checking. The specimen was blood. CDR3 loop: CSAPEGVNYEQYF.